This T cell receptor (beta chain) originates from a study of blood T cell repertoires in COVID-19. Study context: COVID-19 samples, acute and convalescent, were from the United States, Italy and Spain. T cells, B-cell-depleted T cells, or PBMCs provided the cDNA or gDNA that served as material.

In the original processing: Researchers report that nucleated cell counts were estimated from reference gene primer amplification. Assay used: immunoSEQ multiplex PCR; TCRdb lists only in-frame clones, some missing. D and trimming come from the DNA, and the V and J calls and clone size come from that table. The table lists around 450,000 clones, around 91% of them singletons, with roughly 0.66% in the top ten. Allocation to cohorts depended on clinical history reported by the participants. The germline V gene has CDR1 SGHRS and CDR2 YFSETQ. Trimming shortened V by 0 bases and J by 3 bases, and 11 bases separated the two germline ends. The CDR3 is 15 amino acids.

The rearrangement joins TRBV5-1 to TRBJ2-3; possible D gene TRBD1, 6 bases. The receptor was isolated from a man younger than 35 who had recovered from COVID-19. The sample consisted of PBMCs or T cells enriched from blood (not recorded which). CDR3: CASSLGGGETDTQYF. As DNA, the CDR3 is TGCGCCAGCAGCTTGGGAGGGGGAGAAACAGATACGCAGTATTTT.